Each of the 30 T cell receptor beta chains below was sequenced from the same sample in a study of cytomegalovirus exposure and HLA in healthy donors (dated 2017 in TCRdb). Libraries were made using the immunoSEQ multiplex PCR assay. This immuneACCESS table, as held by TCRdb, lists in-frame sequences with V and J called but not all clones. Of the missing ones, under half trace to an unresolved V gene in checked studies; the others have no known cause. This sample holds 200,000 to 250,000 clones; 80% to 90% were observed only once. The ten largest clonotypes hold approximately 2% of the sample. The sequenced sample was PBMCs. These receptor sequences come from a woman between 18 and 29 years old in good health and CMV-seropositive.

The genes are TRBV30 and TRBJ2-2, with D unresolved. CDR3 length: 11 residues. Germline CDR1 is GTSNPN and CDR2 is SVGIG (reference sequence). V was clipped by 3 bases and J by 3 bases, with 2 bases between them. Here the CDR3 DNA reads TGTGCCTGGAGCGACACCGGGGAGCTGTTTTTT. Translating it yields CAWSDTGELFF.

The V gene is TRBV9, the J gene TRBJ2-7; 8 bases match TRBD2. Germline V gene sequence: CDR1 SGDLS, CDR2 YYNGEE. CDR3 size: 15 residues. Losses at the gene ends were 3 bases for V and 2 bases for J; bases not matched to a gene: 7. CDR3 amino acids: CASSASAGVTYEQYF. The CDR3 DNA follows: TGTGCCAGCAGCGCCTCAGCGGGAGTGACCTACGAGCAGTACTTC. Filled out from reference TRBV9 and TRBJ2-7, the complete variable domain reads DSGVTQTPKHLITATGQRVTLRCSPRSGDLSVYWYQQSLDQGLQFLIQYYNGEERAKGNILERFSAQQFPDLHSELNLSSLELGDSALYFCASSASAGVTYEQYFGPGTRLTVT.

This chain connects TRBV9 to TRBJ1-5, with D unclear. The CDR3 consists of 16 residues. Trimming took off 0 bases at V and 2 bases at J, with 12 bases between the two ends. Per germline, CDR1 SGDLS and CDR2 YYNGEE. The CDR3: CASSVGSGAGNQPQHF. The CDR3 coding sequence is TGTGCCAGCAGCGTAGGTTCGGGTGCTGGCAATCAGCCCCAGCATTTT.

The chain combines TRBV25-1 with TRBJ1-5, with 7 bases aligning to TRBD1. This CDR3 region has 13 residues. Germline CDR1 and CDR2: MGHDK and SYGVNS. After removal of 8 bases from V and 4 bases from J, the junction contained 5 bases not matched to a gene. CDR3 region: CASGLQGNQPQHF. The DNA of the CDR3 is TGTGCCAGCGGGTTACAGGGGAATCAGCCCCAGCATTTT.

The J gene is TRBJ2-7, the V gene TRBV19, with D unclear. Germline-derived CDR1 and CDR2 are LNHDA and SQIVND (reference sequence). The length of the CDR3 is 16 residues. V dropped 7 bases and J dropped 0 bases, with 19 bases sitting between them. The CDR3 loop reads CASTPSLTESSYEQYF. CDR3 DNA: TGTGCCAGTACCCCGTCATTGACGGAGAGCTCCTACGAGCAGTACTTC.

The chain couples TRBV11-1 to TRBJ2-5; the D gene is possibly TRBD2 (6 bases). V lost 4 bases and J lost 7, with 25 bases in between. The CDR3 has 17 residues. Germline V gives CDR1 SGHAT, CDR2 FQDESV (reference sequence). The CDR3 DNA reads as TGTGCCAGCAGCTCGCGCGATGGGGACTCAGCGGGCGGGACCCAGTACTTC. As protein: CASSSRDGDSAGGTQYF.

CDR3 DNA: TGTGCCAGCAGTTCATCGACCGGAGCGGGACTGTTGAACACTGAAGCTTTCTTT. Encoded protein: CASSSSTGAGLLNTEAFF. This sequence joins TRBV27 and TRBJ1-1, with D possibly TRBD1 on 5 matching bases. The CDR3 runs to 18 residues. Germline V CDR1 and CDR2: MNHEY, SMNVEV (reference sequence). Between the trimmed V and J ends, which lost 4 bases and 0 bases, there was a span of 21 bases.

The CDR3 coding sequence is TGTGCCAGCAGTGACCGGAGGCTAGCGGGAGGAACATACAATGAGCAGTTCTTC. Protein product: CASSDRRLAGGTYNEQFF. The chain couples TRBV25-1 to TRBJ2-1, with 11 bases aligning to TRBD2. The CDR3 contains 18 residues. After removal of 3 bases from V and 4 bases from J, the junction contained 11 bases not matched to a gene. CDR1 MGHDK and CDR2 SYGVNS come from the germline V gene. Together with reference TRBV25-1 and TRBJ2-1, the CDR3 gives the full variable domain: EADIYQTPRYLVIGTGKKITLECSQTMGHDKMYWYQQDPGMELHLIHYSYGVNSTEKGDLSSESTVSRIRTEHFPLTLESARPSHTSQYLCASSDRRLAGGTYNEQFFGPGTRLTVL.

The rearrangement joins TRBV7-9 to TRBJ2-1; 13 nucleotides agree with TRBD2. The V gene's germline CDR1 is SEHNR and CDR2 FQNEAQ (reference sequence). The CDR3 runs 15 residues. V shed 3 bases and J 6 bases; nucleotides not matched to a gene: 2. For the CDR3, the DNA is TGTGCCAGCAGCTTCTGGACTAGCGGGAGCAATGAGCAGTTCTTC. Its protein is CASSFWTSGSNEQFF.

CDR3 sequence: CASSVTGTVDNEQFF. The CDR3 coding sequence is TGTGCCAGCAGCGTCACCGGGACAGTTGACAATGAGCAGTTCTTC. The J gene is TRBJ2-1, the V gene TRBV9; 7 nucleotides line up with TRBD1. The length of the CDR3 is 15 residues. CDR1 and CDR2 from the germline V gene are SGDLS and YYNGEE. With V trimmed by 2 bases and J by 5 bases, 7 bases remained unmatched.

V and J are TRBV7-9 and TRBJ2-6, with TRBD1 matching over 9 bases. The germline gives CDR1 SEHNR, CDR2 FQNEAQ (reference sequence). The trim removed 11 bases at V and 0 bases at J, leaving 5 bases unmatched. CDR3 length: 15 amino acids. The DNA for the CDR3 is TGTGCCGCTGGGACAGGGAGCTCTGGGGCCAACGTCCTGACTTTC. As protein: CAAGTGSSGANVLTF.

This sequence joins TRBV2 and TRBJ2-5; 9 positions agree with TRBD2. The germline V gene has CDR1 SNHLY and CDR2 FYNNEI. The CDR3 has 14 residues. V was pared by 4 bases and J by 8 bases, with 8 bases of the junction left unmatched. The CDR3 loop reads CASSASAGGRTQYF. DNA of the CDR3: TGTGCCAGCAGTGCCTCGGCGGGAGGGCGCACCCAGTACTTC.

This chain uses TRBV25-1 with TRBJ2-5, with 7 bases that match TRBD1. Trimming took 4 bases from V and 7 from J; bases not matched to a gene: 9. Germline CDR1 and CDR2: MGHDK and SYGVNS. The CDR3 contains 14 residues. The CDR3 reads CASSADRAPGTQYF. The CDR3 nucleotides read TGTGCCAGCAGTGCCGACAGGGCCCCAGGGACCCAGTACTTC.

CDR3 in amino acids: CASSPGQGPGHTEAFF. DNA of the CDR3: TGCGCCAGCAGCCCAGGACAGGGCCCAGGGCACACTGAAGCTTTCTTT. The chain carries TRBV5-1 and TRBJ1-1; 8 nucleotides align to TRBD1. V dropped 4 bases and J dropped 3; count of bases not matched to a gene: 11. Germline CDR1 is SGHRS and CDR2 is YFSETQ. The CDR3 is made up of 16 amino acids.

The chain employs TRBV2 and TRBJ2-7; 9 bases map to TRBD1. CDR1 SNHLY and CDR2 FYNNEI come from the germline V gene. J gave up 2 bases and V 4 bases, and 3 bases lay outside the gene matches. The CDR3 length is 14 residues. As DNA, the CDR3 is TGTGCCAGCAGTGGTGGGACAGGGACCTACGAGCAGTACTTC. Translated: CASSGGTGTYEQYF.

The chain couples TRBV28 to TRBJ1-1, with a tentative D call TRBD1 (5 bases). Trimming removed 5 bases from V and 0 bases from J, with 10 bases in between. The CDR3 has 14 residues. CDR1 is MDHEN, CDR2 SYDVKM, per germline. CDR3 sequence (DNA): TGTGCCAGCAGTCTCAGGGCCCTGAACACTGAAGCTTTCTTT. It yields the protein CASSLRALNTEAFF.

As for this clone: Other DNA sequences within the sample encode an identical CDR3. The CDR3 region is CATSVGGSSYEQYF. The CDR3 DNA reads as TGTGCCACCAGCGTCGGCGGTAGCTCCTACGAGCAGTACTTC. The chain has TRBV15 and TRBJ2-7, with D hard to call. This CDR3 comprises 14 residues. Deletions cut 5 bases from V and 0 bases from J, with 11 bases between. CDR1 and CDR2 (germline): LNHNV, YYDKDF (reference sequence).

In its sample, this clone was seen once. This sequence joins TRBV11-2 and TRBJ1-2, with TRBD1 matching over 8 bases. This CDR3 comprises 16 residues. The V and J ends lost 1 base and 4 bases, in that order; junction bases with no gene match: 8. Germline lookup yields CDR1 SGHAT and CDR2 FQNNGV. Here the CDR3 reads CASSLAAGGYGYGYTF. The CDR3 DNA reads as TGTGCCAGCAGCTTAGCGGCAGGGGGCTACGGCTATGGCTACACCTTC.

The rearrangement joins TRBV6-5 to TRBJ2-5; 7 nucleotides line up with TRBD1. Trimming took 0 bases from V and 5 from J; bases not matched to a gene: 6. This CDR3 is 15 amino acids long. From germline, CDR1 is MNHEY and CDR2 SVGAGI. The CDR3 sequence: CASSYSAGGEETQYF. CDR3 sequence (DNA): TGTGCCAGCAGTTACTCAGCAGGGGGAGAGGAGACCCAGTACTTC.

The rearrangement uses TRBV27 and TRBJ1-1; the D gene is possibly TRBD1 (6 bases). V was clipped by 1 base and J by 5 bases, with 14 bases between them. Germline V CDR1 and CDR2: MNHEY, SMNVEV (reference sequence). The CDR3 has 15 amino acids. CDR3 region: CASSLLRGAWTEAFF. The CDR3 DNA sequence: TGTGCCAGCAGTTTATTACGGGGGGCATGGACTGAAGCTTTCTTT.

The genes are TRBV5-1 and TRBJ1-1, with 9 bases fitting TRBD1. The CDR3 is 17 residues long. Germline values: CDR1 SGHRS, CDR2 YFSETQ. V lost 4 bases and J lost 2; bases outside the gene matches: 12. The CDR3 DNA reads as TGCGCCAGCAGCGCTCAACAGGGGGCAGCCACAAACACTGAAGCTTTCTTT. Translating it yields CASSAQQGAATNTEAFF.

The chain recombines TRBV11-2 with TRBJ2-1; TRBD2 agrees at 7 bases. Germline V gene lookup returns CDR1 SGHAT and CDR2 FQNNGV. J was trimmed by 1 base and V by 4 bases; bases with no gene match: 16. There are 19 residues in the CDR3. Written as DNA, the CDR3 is TGTGCCAGCAGCTCTCCCCGGGGTAGCGGGCTGAGGTCCTACAATGAGCAGTTCTTC. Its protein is CASSSPRGSGLRSYNEQFF. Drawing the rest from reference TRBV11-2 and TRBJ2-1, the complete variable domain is EAGVAQSPRYKIIEKRQSVAFWCNPISGHATLYWYQQILGQGPKLLIQFQNNGVVDDSQLPKDRFSAERLKGVDSTLKIQPAKLEDSAVYLCASSSPRGSGLRSYNEQFFGPGTRLTVL.

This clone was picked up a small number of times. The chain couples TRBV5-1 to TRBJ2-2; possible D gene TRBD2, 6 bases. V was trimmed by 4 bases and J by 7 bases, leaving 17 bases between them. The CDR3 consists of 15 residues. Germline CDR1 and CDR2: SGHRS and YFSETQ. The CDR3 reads CASSSVTPGVGELFF. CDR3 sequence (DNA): TGCGCCAGCAGCAGCGTCACTCCGGGGGTCGGGGAGCTGTTTTTT.

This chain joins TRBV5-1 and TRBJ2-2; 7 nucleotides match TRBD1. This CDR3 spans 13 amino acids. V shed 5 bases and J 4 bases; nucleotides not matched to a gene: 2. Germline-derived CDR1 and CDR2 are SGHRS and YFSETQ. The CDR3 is CASRTGFTGELFF. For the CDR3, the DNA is TGCGCCAGCAGGACAGGGTTCACCGGGGAGCTGTTTTTT.

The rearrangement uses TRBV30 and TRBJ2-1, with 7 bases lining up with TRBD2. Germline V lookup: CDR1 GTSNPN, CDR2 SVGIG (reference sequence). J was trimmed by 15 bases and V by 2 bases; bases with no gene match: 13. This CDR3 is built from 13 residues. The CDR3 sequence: CAWSLSPGGYRFF. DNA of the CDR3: TGTGCCTGGAGTCTCTCCCCGGGAGGATATCGGTTCTTC.

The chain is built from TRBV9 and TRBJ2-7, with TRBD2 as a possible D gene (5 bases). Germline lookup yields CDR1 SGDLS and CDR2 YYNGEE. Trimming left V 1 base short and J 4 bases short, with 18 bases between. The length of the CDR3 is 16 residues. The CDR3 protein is CASSVRARSSGYEQYF. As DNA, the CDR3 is TGTGCCAGCAGCGTACGGGCCAGGTCCTCGGGATACGAGCAGTACTTC.

CDR3 sequence (DNA): TGTGCCAGCAGTTACAAGGGGAACTATGGCTACACCTTC. This codes for CASSYKGNYGYTF. This chain connects TRBV6-5 to TRBJ1-2, with TRBD1 as a possible D gene (5 bases). Germline V gene lookup returns CDR1 MNHEY and CDR2 SVGAGI. V lost 2 bases to trimming and J lost 2 bases, with 6 bases between them. CDR3 length equals 13 residues.

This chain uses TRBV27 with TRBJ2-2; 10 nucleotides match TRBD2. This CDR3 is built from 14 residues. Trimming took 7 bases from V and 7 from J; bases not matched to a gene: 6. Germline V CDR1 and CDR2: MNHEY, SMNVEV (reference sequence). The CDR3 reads CASNPLAGSGELFF. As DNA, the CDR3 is TGTGCCAGCAATCCACTAGCGGGAAGCGGGGAGCTGTTTTTT.

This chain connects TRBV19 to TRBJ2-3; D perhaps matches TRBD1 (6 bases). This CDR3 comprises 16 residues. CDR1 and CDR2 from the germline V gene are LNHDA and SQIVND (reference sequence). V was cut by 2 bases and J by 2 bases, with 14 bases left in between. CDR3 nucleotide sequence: TGTGCCAGTAGTATAAACACAGGGCCGACCACAGATACGCAGTATTTT. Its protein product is CASSINTGPTTDTQYF.

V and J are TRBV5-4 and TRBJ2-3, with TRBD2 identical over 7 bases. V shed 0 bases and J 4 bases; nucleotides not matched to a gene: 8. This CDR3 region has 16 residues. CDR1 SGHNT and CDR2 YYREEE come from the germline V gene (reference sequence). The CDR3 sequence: CASSLVASGPSDTQYF. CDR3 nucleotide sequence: TGTGCCAGCAGCTTGGTCGCTAGCGGCCCCTCAGATACGCAGTATTTT.